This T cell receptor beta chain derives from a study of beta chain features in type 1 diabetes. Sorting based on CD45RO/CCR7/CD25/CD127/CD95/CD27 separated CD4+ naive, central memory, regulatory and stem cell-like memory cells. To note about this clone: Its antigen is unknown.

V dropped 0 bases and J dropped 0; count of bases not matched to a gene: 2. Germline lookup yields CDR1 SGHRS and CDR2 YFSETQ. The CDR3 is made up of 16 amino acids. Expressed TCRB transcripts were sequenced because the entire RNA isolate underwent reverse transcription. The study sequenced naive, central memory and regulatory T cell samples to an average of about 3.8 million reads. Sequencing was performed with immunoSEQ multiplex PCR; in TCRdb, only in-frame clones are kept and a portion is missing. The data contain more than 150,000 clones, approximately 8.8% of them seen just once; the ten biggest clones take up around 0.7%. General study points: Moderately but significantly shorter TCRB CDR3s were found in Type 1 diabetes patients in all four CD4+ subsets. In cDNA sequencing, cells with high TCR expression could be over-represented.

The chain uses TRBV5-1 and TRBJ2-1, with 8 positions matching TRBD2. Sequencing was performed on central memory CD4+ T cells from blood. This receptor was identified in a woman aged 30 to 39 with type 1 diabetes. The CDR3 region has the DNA TGCGCCAGCAGCTTGGCCGGGACTAGCTCCTACAATGAGCAGTTCTTC. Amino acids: CASSLAGTSSYNEQFF. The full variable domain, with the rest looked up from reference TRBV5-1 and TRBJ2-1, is KAGVTQTPRYLIKTRGQQVTLSCSPISGHRSVSWYQQTPGQGLQFLFEYFSETQRNKGNFPGRFSGRQFSNSRSEMNVSTLELGDSALYLCASSLAGTSSYNEQFFGPGTRLTVL.